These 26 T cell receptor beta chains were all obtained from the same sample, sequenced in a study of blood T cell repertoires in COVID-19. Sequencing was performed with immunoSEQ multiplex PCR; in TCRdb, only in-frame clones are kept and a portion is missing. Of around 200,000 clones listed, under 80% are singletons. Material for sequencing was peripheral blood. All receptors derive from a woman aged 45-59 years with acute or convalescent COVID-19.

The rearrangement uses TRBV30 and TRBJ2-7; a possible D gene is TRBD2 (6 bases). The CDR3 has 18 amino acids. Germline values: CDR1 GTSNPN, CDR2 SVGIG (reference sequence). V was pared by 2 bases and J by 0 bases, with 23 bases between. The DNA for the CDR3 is TGTGCCTGGAGTCCTTTCGGGGGAGACTTCCAGAGCTCCTACGAGCAGTACTTC. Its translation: CAWSPFGGDFQSSYEQYF.

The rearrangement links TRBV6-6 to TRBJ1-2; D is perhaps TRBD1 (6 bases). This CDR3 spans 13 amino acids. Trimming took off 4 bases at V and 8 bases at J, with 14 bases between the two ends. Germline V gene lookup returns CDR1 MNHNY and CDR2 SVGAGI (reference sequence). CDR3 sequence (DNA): TGTGCCAGCAGTTCCCGGGACATCCGCGGCTACACCTTC. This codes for CASSSRDIRGYTF.

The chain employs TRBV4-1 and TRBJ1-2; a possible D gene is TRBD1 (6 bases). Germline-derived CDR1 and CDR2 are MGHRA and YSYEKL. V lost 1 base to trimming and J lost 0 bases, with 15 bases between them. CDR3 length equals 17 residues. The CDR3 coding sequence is TGCGCCAGCAGCCAAGGAGGTCTGGACAGAGCTAACTATGGCTACACCTTC. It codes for CASSQGGLDRANYGYTF.

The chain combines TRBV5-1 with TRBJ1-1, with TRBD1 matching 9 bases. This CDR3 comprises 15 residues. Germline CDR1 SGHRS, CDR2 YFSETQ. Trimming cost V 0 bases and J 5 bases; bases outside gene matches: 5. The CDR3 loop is CASSLADRGTTEAFF. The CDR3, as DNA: TGCGCCAGCAGCTTGGCGGACAGGGGTACGACTGAAGCTTTCTTT.

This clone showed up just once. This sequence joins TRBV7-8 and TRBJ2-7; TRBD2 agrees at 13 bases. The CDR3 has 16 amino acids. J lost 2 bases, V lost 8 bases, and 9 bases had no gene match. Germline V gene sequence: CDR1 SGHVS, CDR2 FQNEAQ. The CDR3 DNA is TGTGCCAGCGAACTAGCGGGAGGGCCAGGCCCCTACGAGCAGTACTTC. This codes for CASELAGGPGPYEQYF. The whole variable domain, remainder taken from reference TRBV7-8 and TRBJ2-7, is GAGVSQSPRYKVAKRGQDVALRCDPISGHVSLFWYQQALGQGPEFLTYFQNEAQLDKSGLPSDRFFAERPEGSVSTLKIQRTQQEDSAVYLCASELAGGPGPYEQYFGPGTRLTVT.

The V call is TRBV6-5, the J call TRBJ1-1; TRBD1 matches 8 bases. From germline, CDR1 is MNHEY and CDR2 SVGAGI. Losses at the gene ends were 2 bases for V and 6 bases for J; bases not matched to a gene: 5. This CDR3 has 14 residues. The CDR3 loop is CASSYLRGQAEAFF. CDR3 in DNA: TGTGCCAGCAGTTACCTCAGGGGGCAGGCTGAAGCTTTCTTT.

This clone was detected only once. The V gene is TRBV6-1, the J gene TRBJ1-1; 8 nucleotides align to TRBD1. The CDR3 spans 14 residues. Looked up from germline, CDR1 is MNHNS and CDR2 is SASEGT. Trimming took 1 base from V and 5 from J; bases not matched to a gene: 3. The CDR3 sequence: CASSEVRGRTEAFF. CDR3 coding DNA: TGTGCCAGCAGTGAAGTCAGGGGGCGGACTGAAGCTTTCTTT.

CDR3 region: CATSRRTGDYNEQFF. The CDR3 nucleotides read TGTGCCACCAGCAGGAGGACAGGGGATTACAATGAGCAGTTCTTC. The chain combines TRBV15 with TRBJ2-1, with 9 nucleotides matching TRBD1. Germline V gene lookup returns CDR1 LNHNV and CDR2 YYDKDF (reference sequence). V trimming: 3 bases; J trimming: 4 bases; junction bases outside the gene matches: 4. CDR3 size: 15 residues.

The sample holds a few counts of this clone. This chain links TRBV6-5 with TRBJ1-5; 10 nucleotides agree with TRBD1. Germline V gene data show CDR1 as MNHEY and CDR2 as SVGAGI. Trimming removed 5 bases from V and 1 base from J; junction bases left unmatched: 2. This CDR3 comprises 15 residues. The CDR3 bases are TGTGCCAGCAGTAAGACAGGGGGCAGCAATCAGCCCCAGCATTTT. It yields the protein CASSKTGGSNQPQHF.

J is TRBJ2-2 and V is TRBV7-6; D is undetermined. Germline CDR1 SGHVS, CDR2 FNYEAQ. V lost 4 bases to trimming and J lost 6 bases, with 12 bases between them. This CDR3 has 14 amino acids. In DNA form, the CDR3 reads TGTGCCAGCAGCTCTATACGAGCCGCCGGGGAGCTGTTTTTT. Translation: CASSSIRAAGELFF.

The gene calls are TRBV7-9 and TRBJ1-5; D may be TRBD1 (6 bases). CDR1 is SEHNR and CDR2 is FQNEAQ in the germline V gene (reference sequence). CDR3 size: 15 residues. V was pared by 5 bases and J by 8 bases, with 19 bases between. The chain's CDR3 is CASSPGQLPQEPQHF. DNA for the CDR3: TGTGCCAGCAGCCCCGGACAGCTCCCACAAGAGCCCCAGCATTTT. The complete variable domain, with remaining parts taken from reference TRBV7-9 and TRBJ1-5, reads DTGVSQNPRHKITKRGQNVTFRCDPISEHNRLYWYRQTLGQGPEFLTYFQNEAQLEKSRLLSDRFSAERPKGSFSTLEIQRTEQGDSAMYLCASSPGQLPQEPQHFGDGTRLSIL.

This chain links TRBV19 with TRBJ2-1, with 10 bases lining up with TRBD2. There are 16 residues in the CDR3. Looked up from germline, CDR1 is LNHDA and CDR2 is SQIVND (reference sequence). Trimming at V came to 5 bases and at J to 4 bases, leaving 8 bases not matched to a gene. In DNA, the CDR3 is TGTGCCAGTAGTCCCCCCCAGCGGGAGGGGTACAATGAGCAGTTCTTC. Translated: CASSPPQREGYNEQFF.

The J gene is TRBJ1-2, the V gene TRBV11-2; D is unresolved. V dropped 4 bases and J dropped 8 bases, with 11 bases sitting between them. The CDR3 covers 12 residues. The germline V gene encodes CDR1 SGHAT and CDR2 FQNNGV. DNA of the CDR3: TGTGCCAGCAGCTCCGTGCCGGGGGGCTACACCTTC. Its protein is CASSSVPGGYTF.

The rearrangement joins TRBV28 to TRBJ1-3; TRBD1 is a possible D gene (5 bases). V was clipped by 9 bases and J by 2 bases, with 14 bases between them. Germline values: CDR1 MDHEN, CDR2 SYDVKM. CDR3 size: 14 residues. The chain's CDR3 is CASFRAGTGNTIYF. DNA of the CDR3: TGTGCCAGTTTTAGGGCAGGGACTGGAAACACCATATATTTT.

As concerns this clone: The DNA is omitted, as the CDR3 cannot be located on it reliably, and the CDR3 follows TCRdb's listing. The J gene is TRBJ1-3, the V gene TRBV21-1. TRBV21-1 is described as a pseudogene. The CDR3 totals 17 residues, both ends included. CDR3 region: CASSKVFEFASGNTIYF.

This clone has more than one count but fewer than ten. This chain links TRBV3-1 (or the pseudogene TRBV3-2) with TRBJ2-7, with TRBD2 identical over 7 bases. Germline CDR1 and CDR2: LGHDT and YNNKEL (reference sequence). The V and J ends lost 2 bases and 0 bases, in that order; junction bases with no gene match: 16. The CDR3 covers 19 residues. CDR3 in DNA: TGTGCCAGCAGCCAATTTAGGGCGGCTAGCGGTTACCCCTCCTACGAGCAGTACTTC. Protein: CASSQFRAASGYPSYEQYF.

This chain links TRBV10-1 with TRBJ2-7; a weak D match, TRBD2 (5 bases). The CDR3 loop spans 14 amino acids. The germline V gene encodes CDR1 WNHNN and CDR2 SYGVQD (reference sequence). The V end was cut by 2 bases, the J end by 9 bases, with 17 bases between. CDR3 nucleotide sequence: TGCGCCAGCAGTGAGACGGGGAACTCCTTCGGGCAGTACTTC. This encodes CASSETGNSFGQYF.

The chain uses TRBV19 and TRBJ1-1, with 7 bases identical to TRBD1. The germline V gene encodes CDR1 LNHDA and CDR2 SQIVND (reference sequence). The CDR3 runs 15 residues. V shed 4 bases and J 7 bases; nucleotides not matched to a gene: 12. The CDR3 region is CASSTPDRAKDEAFF. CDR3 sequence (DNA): TGTGCCAGTAGTACGCCCGACAGGGCCAAGGATGAAGCTTTCTTT.

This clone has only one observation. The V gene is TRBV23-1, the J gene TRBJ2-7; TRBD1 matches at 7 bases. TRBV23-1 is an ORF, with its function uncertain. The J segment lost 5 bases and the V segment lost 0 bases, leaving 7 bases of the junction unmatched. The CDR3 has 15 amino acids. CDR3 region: CASSQSIQGDNEQYF. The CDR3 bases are TGCGCCAGCAGTCAATCGATTCAGGGGGATAACGAGCAGTACTTC.

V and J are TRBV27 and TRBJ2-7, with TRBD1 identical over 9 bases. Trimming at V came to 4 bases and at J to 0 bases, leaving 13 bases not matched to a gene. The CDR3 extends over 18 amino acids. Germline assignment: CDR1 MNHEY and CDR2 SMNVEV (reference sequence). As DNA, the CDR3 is TGTGCCAGCAGTTCGCGTCCGGACAGGGGCCTCCTCTCCTACGAGCAGTACTTC. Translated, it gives CASSSRPDRGLLSYEQYF.

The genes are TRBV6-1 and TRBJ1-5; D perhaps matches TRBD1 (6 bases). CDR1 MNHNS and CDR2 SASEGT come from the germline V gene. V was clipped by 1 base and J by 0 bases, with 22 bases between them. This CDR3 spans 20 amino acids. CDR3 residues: CASSEGLGQRSLNSNQPQHF. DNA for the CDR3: TGTGCCAGCAGTGAAGGATTAGGACAGAGATCTCTTAATAGCAATCAGCCCCAGCATTTT.

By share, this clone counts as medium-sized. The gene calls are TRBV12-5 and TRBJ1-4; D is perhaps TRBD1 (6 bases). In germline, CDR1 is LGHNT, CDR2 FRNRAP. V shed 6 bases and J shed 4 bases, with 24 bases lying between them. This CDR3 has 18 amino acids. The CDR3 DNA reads TGTGCTAGTGGCAACGACCGGACAGAGGGGTACATTAATGAAAAACTGTTTTTT. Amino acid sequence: CASGNDRTEGYINEKLFF.

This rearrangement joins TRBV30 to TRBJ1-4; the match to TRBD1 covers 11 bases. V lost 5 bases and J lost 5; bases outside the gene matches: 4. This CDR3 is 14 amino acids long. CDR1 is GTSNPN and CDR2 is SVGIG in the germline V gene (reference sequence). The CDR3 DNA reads TGTGCCTGGGGACAGGGGGCTCAGAATGAAAAACTGTTTTTT. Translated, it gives CAWGQGAQNEKLFF.

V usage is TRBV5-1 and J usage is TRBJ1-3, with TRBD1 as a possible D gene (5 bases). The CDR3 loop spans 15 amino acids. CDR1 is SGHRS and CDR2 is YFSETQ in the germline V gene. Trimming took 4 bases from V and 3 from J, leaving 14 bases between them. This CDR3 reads CASSVDRNVGNTIYF. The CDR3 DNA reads TGCGCCAGCAGCGTCGACAGAAACGTTGGAAACACCATATATTTT.

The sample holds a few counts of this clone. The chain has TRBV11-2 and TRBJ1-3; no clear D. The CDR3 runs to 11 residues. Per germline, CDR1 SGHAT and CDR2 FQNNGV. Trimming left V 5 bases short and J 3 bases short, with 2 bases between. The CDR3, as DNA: TGTGCCAGCAGCCTTGGAAACACCATATATTTT. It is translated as CASSLGNTIYF.

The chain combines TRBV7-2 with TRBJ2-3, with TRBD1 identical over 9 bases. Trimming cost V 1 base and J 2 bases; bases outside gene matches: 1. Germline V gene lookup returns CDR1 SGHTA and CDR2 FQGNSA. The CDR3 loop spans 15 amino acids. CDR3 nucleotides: TGTGCCAGCAGCTTAGGACAGGGGGACACAGATACGCAGTATTTT. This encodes CASSLGQGDTDTQYF. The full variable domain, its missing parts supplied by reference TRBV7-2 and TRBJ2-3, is GAGVSQSPSNKVTEKGKDVELRCDPISGHTALYWYRQSLGQGLEFLIYFQGNSAPDKSGLPSDRFSAERTGGSVSTLTIQRTQQEDSAVYLCASSLGQGDTDTQYFGPGTRLTVL.